A single sample gave rise to the 20 T cell receptor beta chains below, sequenced in a study of shared clonotypes between healthy human individuals. The table came from immunoSEQ multiplex PCR; TCRdb's copy has only in-frame clones and leaves some out. The sample includes about 2,100,000 clones, approximately 94% of them seen just once. Selected positively for CCR7 and CD45RO-negative, naive CD8 cells excluded terminally differentiated effector memory CD45RA+ cells. The sequencing sample was made of naive CD8+ T cells from PBMCs. The receptors were sampled from a man younger than 35 in good health. Some clones in this sample may be carry-over from other donors' samples.

This clone occurred once. The chain links TRBV19 to TRBJ2-3; no firm D call. V was clipped by 1 base and J by 0 bases, with 11 bases between them. The germline CDR1 and CDR2 sequences are LNHDA and SQIVND (reference sequence). The CDR3 has 16 residues. CDR3 coding DNA: TGTGCCAGTAGTATAGGAACCCGGGTTAGCACAGATACGCAGTATTTT. This encodes CASSIGTRVSTDTQYF.

The CDR3 is CASSGTGDDEQYF. The CDR3 region has the DNA TGTGCATCGTCCGGGACAGGGGACGACGAGCAGTACTTC. V and J are TRBV28 and TRBJ2-7, with TRBD1 matching over 10 bases. CDR3 length: 13 amino acids. Germline loops: CDR1 MDHEN, CDR2 SYDVKM.

CDR3 DNA: TGTGCCAGCAGCCCTTCTAGCGGGAGGGCCACCAATGAGCAGTTCTTC. Residues: CASSPSSGRATNEQFF. The chain couples TRBV11-2 to TRBJ2-1; TRBD2 aligns across 12 bases. The CDR3 covers 16 residues. Germline lookup yields CDR1 SGHAT and CDR2 FQNNGV. V trimming: 5 bases; J trimming: 6 bases; junction bases outside the gene matches: 8. Using reference TRBV11-2 and TRBJ2-1 for the parts outside the CDR3, the full variable domain is EAGVAQSPRYKIIEKRQSVAFWCNPISGHATLYWYQQILGQGPKLLIQFQNNGVVDDSQLPKDRFSAERLKGVDSTLKIQPAKLEDSAVYLCASSPSSGRATNEQFFGPGTRLTVL.

The rearrangement uses TRBV7-3 and TRBJ2-3; 8 nucleotides match TRBD2. The germline CDR1 and CDR2 sequences are SGHTA and FQGTGA. V lost 5 bases to trimming and J lost 4 bases; unmatched junction nucleotides: 8. The length of the CDR3 is 15 residues. The CDR3 DNA follows: TGTGCCAGCAGCCTGAGCGGGAGTAACGCAGATACGCAGTATTTT. Its protein is CASSLSGSNADTQYF.

The chain employs TRBV9 and TRBJ2-1; TRBD2 aligns across 9 bases. Germline trimming cut 2 bases from V and 2 bases from J; bases unmatched to any gene: 5. The germline gives CDR1 SGDLS, CDR2 YYNGEE. The CDR3 is made up of 16 amino acids. CDR3 coding DNA: TGTGCCAGCAGCGTCTATGTAGCGGGGGCCTACAATGAGCAGTTCTTC. This translates into CASSVYVAGAYNEQFF.

The chain is built from TRBV19 and TRBJ1-1, with D unclear. The germline V gene encodes CDR1 LNHDA and CDR2 SQIVND (reference sequence). Trimming removed 3 bases at V and 1 base at J, with 9 bases between. CDR3 length: 14 residues. Here the CDR3 DNA reads TGTGCCAGTAGTATGAGGTTGGCGAACACTGAAGCTTTCTTT. Translation: CASSMRLANTEAFF.

The CDR3 spells CASWAGGFYGYTF. The CDR3 nucleotides read TGTGCCAGCTGGGCAGGGGGTTTTTATGGCTACACCTTC. The V and J genes are TRBV6-6 and TRBJ1-2; 7 nucleotides align to TRBD1. The CDR3 is 13 amino acids. Trimming took 8 bases from V and 5 from J; bases not matched to a gene: 8. The germline V gene has CDR1 MNHNY and CDR2 SVGAGI (reference sequence).

The chain combines TRBV28 with TRBJ2-1, with 11 bases identical to TRBD2. This CDR3 region has 17 residues. V lost 2 bases, J lost 12 bases, and 15 bases stayed unmatched. The germline V gene encodes CDR1 MDHEN and CDR2 SYDVKM. The CDR3 spells CASSLRRAIAGGRGQFF. The CDR3 bases are TGTGCCAGCAGTTTACGCAGGGCGATAGCGGGAGGGCGTGGGCAGTTCTTC.

The gene calls are TRBV7-6 and TRBJ2-3; TRBD1 aligns across 7 bases. Looked up from germline, CDR1 is SGHVS and CDR2 is FNYEAQ. V trimming: 5 bases; J trimming: 0 bases; junction bases outside the gene matches: 5. The CDR3 runs 15 residues. The CDR3: CASSRGTASTDTQYF. The CDR3 nucleotides are TGTGCCAGCAGCCGAGGGACAGCAAGCACAGATACGCAGTATTTT.

This clone was observed a single time. This chain links TRBV9 with TRBJ2-3, with TRBD2 identical over 9 bases. The CDR3 is 15 amino acids. The V gene's germline CDR1 is SGDLS and CDR2 YYNGEE. V shed 3 bases, J shed 6 bases, and the junction held 8 bases outside the gene matches. CDR3 coding DNA: TGTGCCAGCAGCGATAGCGGGAGAAGTTCCGATACGCAGTATTTT. Its translation is CASSDSGRSSDTQYF. The full variable domain, in which reference TRBV9 and TRBJ2-3 provide the parts outside the CDR3, is DSGVTQTPKHLITATGQRVTLRCSPRSGDLSVYWYQQSLDQGLQFLIQYYNGEERAKGNILERFSAQQFPDLHSELNLSSLELGDSALYFCASSDSGRSSDTQYFGPGTRLTVL.

This sequence joins TRBV6-5 and TRBJ2-7, with TRBD1 matching 11 bases. CDR1 MNHEY and CDR2 SVGAGI come from the germline V gene. The CDR3 has 15 residues. The J segment lost 0 bases and the V segment lost 6 bases, leaving 4 bases of the junction unmatched. CDR3 protein: CASREGTGGSYEQYF. As DNA, the CDR3 is TGTGCCAGCAGAGAGGGGACAGGGGGCTCCTACGAGCAGTACTTC.

A single count supports this clone. The CDR3 sequence: CASSLGDSSNTEAFF. In DNA form, the CDR3 reads TGTGCCAGTAGTCTTGGGGACAGTTCGAACACTGAAGCTTTCTTT. The chain couples TRBV19 to TRBJ1-1, with TRBD1 matching over 7 bases. This CDR3 contains 15 residues. Looked up from germline, CDR1 is LNHDA and CDR2 is SQIVND (reference sequence). V shed 5 bases and J 1 base; nucleotides not matched to a gene: 7.

The chain's CDR3 is CASSPRLGGEQFF. The CDR3 DNA follows: TGCGCCAGCAGCCCCCGACTAGGGGGGGAGCAGTTCTTC. The V gene is TRBV4-3, the J gene TRBJ2-1; D is possibly TRBD1 or TRBD2 (6 bases each). Between the trimmed V and J ends, which lost 4 bases and 10 bases, there was a span of 14 bases. Per the germline V gene, CDR1 is LGHNA and CDR2 is YSLEER. This CDR3 is built from 13 residues.

The gene calls are TRBV6-5 and TRBJ1-3; TRBD1 might be the D (6 bases). The V gene lost 6 bases and the J gene lost 4 bases, with 16 bases spanning the gap. The CDR3 is 15 amino acids. Germline assignment: CDR1 MNHEY and CDR2 SVGAGI. CDR3: CASSPTGLGGNTIYF. In DNA form, the CDR3 reads TGTGCCAGCAGCCCAACAGGGCTGGGAGGAAACACCATATATTTT.

V is TRBV6-1 and J is TRBJ1-2; D might be TRBD1 (5 bases). The CDR3 is made up of 19 amino acids. Germline V gives CDR1 MNHNS, CDR2 SASEGT. Trimming left V 2 bases short and J 3 bases short, with 25 bases between. CDR3 sequence (DNA): TGTGCCAGCAGTGAATCCCTCCTAGAAACAGGACTGCCTGACTATGGCTACACCTTC. Its protein is CASSESLLETGLPDYGYTF.

The chain links TRBV7-9 to TRBJ2-1, with 7 bases lining up with TRBD2. Germline trimming cut 5 bases from V and 7 bases from J; bases unmatched to any gene: 14. In germline, CDR1 is SEHNR, CDR2 FQNEAQ (reference sequence). CDR3 length equals 16 residues. In nucleotides, the CDR3 is TGTGCCAGCAGCCGGGGGTGGCTAGCGGCAGGGAATGAGCAGTTCTTC. It codes for CASSRGWLAAGNEQFF.

This chain uses TRBV27 with TRBJ2-5; 10 bases are shared with TRBD2. The V gene's germline CDR1 is MNHEY and CDR2 SMNVEV (reference sequence). The CDR3 is made up of 15 amino acids. The J segment lost 6 bases and the V segment lost 6 bases, leaving 10 bases of the junction unmatched. The CDR3 sequence is CASRDLAGVRQTQYF. Here the CDR3 DNA reads TGTGCCAGCAGGGACCTAGCGGGAGTTCGTCAGACCCAGTACTTC.

This chain joins TRBV15 and TRBJ2-1, with TRBD1 as a possible D gene (5 bases). Trimming removed 10 bases from V and 3 bases from J, with 10 bases in between. CDR1 is LNHNV, CDR2 YYDKDF, per germline (reference sequence). This CDR3 is built from 12 residues. As DNA, the CDR3 is TGTGCCATAAATCAGGGCTACAATGAGCAGTTCTTC. It specifies CAINQGYNEQFF.

The chain links TRBV19 to TRBJ1-1; D is ambiguous. This CDR3 is built from 15 residues. Germline CDR1 and CDR2: LNHDA and SQIVND (reference sequence). V was trimmed by 2 bases and J by 6 bases, leaving 16 bases between them. In DNA, the CDR3 is TGTGCCAGTAGTATAATGGTCAAGTCGGGCGCTGAAGCTTTCTTT. Amino acid sequence: CASSIMVKSGAEAFF. The complete variable domain, with remaining parts taken from reference TRBV19 and TRBJ1-1, reads DGGITQSPKYLFRKEGQNVTLSCEQNLNHDAMYWYRQDPGQGLRLIYYSQIVNDFQKGDIAEGYSVSREKKESFPLTVTSAQKNPTAFYLCASSIMVKSGAEAFFGQGTRLTVV.

The chain is built from TRBV9 and TRBJ1-5; D gene uncertain. Trimming left V 4 bases short and J 0 bases short, with 11 bases between. The CDR3 contains 15 residues. Germline lookup yields CDR1 SGDLS and CDR2 YYNGEE. As DNA, the CDR3 is TGTGCCAGCAGCCCGGACGGATTTAGCAATCAGCCCCAGCATTTT. Its translation is CASSPDGFSNQPQHF.